Below, 28 T cell receptor beta chains from the same sample are listed, as sequenced in a study of neurological immune-mediated disorders. TCRdb itself ran the 5' RACE reads through MiXCR, one entry per CDR3 protein. The table has about 35,000 distinct CDR3 sequences, roughly 3.8% seen once. Sequences were obtained from PBMCs. These receptors were collected from a man in his thirties or forties with multiple sclerosis.

This chain uses TRBV7-2 with TRBJ1-2, with 12 positions matching TRBD1. The CDR3 is 15 residues long. Trimming cost V 0 bases and J 5 bases; bases outside gene matches: 1. The germline V gene has CDR1 SGHTA and CDR2 FQGNSA. CDR3 in DNA: TGTGCCAGCAGCTTAGCGGGACAGGGGGCGTATGGCTACACCTTC. This gives the protein CASSLAGQGAYGYTF. Combining the CDR3 with reference TRBV7-2 and TRBJ1-2 gives the whole variable domain GAGVSQSPSNKVTEKGKDVELRCDPISGHTALYWYRQSLGQGLEFLIYFQGNSAPDKSGLPSDRFSAERTGGSVSTLTIQRTQQEDSAVYLCASSLAGQGAYGYTFGSGTRLTVV.

The table lists this clonotype with many counts. The chain is built from TRBV9 and TRBJ1-5; possible D gene TRBD1, 6 bases. Germline V gene lookup returns CDR1 SGDLS and CDR2 YYNGEE. V was cut by 7 bases and J by 4 bases, with 18 bases left in between. CDR3 size: 15 residues. CDR3 sequence reads: CASSLYGGANQPQHF. DNA for the CDR3: TGTGCCAGCTCTCTTTACGGGGGCGCGAATCAGCCCCAGCATTTT.

As regards this clonotype: It is unclear where the CDR3 begins or ends on the DNA, so no DNA is shown, and the CDR3 is as TCRdb lists it. The chain links TRBV27 to TRBJ1-6; the table's D call TRBD1 went unverified against the DNA. The V gene's germline CDR1 is MNHEY and CDR2 SMNVEV (reference sequence). From its first to its last residue, the CDR3 has 17 amino acids. The chain's CDR3 is CASSPRTRVGRGSPLNF.

This clonotype was found many times. The V and J genes are TRBV12-3 or TRBV12-4 and TRBJ2-1; D gene ambiguous. The V gene lost 3 bases and the J gene lost 3 bases, with 18 bases spanning the gap. The CDR3 consists of 17 residues. CDR3 sequence (DNA): TGTGCCAGCAGTTTTAACATAGGTCCTCCGGTCTACAATGAGCAGTTCTTC. Protein sequence: CASSFNIGPPVYNEQFF.

This clonotype has ten or more counts. The V gene is TRBV5-1, the J gene TRBJ2-3; D gene uncertain. Between the trimmed V and J ends, which lost 0 bases and 2 bases, there was a span of 7 bases. The CDR3 runs to 14 residues. CDR1 and CDR2 (germline): SGHRS, YFSETQ. CDR3 residues: CASSLASPTDTQYF. In DNA, the CDR3 is TGCGCCAGCAGCTTGGCCAGTCCCACAGATACGCAGTATTTT.

This clonotype was detected ten times or more. The chain recombines TRBV6-5 with TRBJ2-7, with D possibly TRBD1 on 5 matching bases. Trimming took off 4 bases at V and 2 bases at J, with 15 bases between the two ends. Per the germline V gene, CDR1 is MNHEY and CDR2 is SVGAGI. The CDR3 is 15 amino acids. CDR3 DNA: TGTGCCAGCAGTTTCAACAGGCTACCCACCTACGAGCAGTACTTC. It translates to CASSFNRLPTYEQYF.

This clonotype has at least ten counts. The chain recombines TRBV20-1 with TRBJ1-4; 9 bases agree with TRBD1. The germline V gene has CDR1 DFQATT and CDR2 SNEGSKA (reference sequence). J was trimmed by 14 bases and V by 6 bases; bases with no gene match: 16. CDR3 length equals 14 residues. DNA for the CDR3: TGCAGTGCCGGGGACAGGGCTACCGTTCTTAGGCTGTTTTTT. Protein product: CSAGDRATVLRLFF.

This clonotype appeared many times. The chain links TRBV7-2 to TRBJ1-2; tentative D call: TRBD1 (6 bases). With 3 bases removed from V and 6 bases from J, the gap between germline ends came to 11 bases. The CDR3 sequence is 13 residues long. Germline V gives CDR1 SGHTA, CDR2 FQGNSA. The CDR3 sequence is CASSFPQGHGYTF. DNA of the CDR3: TGTGCCAGCAGCTTCCCACAGGGACATGGCTACACCTTC.

This clonotype was observed at least ten times. The chain recombines TRBV20-1 with TRBJ1-4; D uncertain. Germline CDR1 DFQATT, CDR2 SNEGSKA (reference sequence). The CDR3 is made up of 14 amino acids. Trimming took off 0 bases at V and 4 bases at J, with 9 bases between the two ends. Written as DNA, the CDR3 is TGCAGTGCTAGAGATCCCAGTTATAATGAAAAACTGTTTTTT. Its translation: CSARDPSYNEKLFF.

This clonotype was counted at least ten times. The chain combines TRBV3-1 with TRBJ2-7; D ambiguous. Trimming removed 5 bases from V and 6 bases from J, with 11 bases in between. The CDR3 loop spans 12 amino acids. Per the germline V gene, CDR1 is LGHDT and CDR2 is YNNKEL (reference sequence). DNA for the CDR3: TGTGCCAGCAGCGTTAGTGATATCGAGCAGTACTTC. This sequence encodes CASSVSDIEQYF.

This clonotype was counted at least ten times. This chain connects TRBV20-1 to TRBJ1-1, with unresolved D. This CDR3 region has 9 residues. The ends were cut back, 5 bases at V and 10 bases at J, with 8 bases in the middle. Germline lookup yields CDR1 DFQATT and CDR2 SNEGSKA (reference sequence). CDR3 nucleotides: TGCAGTGCTGGTCTGTTAGCTTTCTTT. It yields the protein CSAGLLAFF.

In its sample, this clonotype was seen many times. V is TRBV6-2 or TRBV6-3 and J is TRBJ1-5, with a tentative D call TRBD1 (5 bases). The V gene lost 6 bases and the J gene lost 3 bases, with 12 bases spanning the gap. CDR1 and CDR2 (germline): MNHEY, SVGEGT. This CDR3 is built from 14 residues. The CDR3 loop reads CASSWGVLNQPQHF. In DNA, the CDR3 is TGTGCCAGCAGCTGGGGGGTCCTCAATCAGCCCCAGCATTTT.

Of note for this clonotype: A much bigger clone sits one base away, suggesting this may be a read error. The chain combines TRBV29-1 with TRBJ2-3; a possible D gene is TRBD2 (6 bases). Looked up from germline, CDR1 is SQVTM and CDR2 is ANQGSEA. The CDR3 covers 15 residues. V shed 5 bases and J shed 0 bases, with 15 bases lying between them. The CDR3 nucleotides read TGCAGCGTTAAAAGGCTAGCGATTAGCACAGATACGCAGTATTTT. Translating gives CSVKRLAISTDTQYF.

This clonotype was found many times. The V and J genes are TRBV12-3 or TRBV12-4 and TRBJ1-2; D is unclear. There are 12 residues in the CDR3. V lost 8 bases and J lost 2, with 9 bases in between. The CDR3 DNA reads TGTGCCAGCCAATTACAAAACTATGGCTACACCTTC. It encodes CASQLQNYGYTF.

This clonotype was seen at least ten times. The genes are TRBV5-1 and TRBJ1-4, with D unclear. Trimming removed 0 bases at V and 8 bases at J, with 14 bases between. In germline, CDR1 is SGHRS, CDR2 YFSETQ. This CDR3 comprises 15 residues. CDR3: CASSLGGLGKEKLFF. The CDR3 DNA follows: TGCGCCAGCAGCTTGGGAGGTCTGGGGAAGGAAAAACTGTTTTTT.

This clonotype has only a few counts. The J gene is TRBJ1-1, the V gene TRBV5-1; 7 bases agree with TRBD1. The CDR3 has 14 amino acids. Trimming at V came to 4 bases and at J to 0 bases, leaving 3 bases not matched to a gene. Germline CDR1 and CDR2: SGHRS and YFSETQ. This CDR3 reads CASSRGQLNTEAFF. The CDR3 DNA follows: TGCGCCAGCAGCCGGGGACAGTTGAACACTGAAGCTTTCTTT.

This clonotype showed up many times. J is TRBJ2-7 and V is TRBV5-1; 8 bases align to TRBD1. The V and J ends lost 4 bases and 3 bases, in that order; junction bases with no gene match: 12. CDR3 length: 16 residues. CDR1 and CDR2 (germline): SGHRS, YFSETQ. The CDR3 nucleotides are TGCGCCAGCAGCGTGGATGCCACCGGGACAGGCTACGAGCAGTACTTC. As protein: CASSVDATGTGYEQYF.

This clonotype was detected many times. The V and J genes are TRBV6-2 or TRBV6-3 and TRBJ2-7; TRBD2 agrees at 7 bases. V was pared by 3 bases and J by 1 base, with 0 bases of the junction left unmatched. This CDR3 is built from 13 residues. Germline V gene lookup returns CDR1 MNHEY and CDR2 SVGEGT. CDR3 region: CASSYSGSYEQYF. CDR3 DNA sequence: TGTGCCAGCAGTTATAGCGGGTCCTACGAGCAGTACTTC.

This clonotype was counted at least ten times. V and J are TRBV11-2 and TRBJ1-1; unclear D gene. CDR1 is SGHAT and CDR2 is FQNNGV in the germline V gene. V shed 0 bases and J shed 5 bases, with 10 bases lying between them. The CDR3 contains 14 residues. The CDR3 DNA reads as TGTGCCAGCAGCTTAGATCGGCGCGTGACTGAAGCTTTCTTT. Translated, it gives CASSLDRRVTEAFF.

This clonotype was detected ten times or more. The chain joins TRBV7-9 to TRBJ2-4, with 7 bases that match TRBD2. Per the germline V gene, CDR1 is SEHNR and CDR2 is FQNEAQ (reference sequence). The CDR3 extends over 14 amino acids. V lost 4 bases, J lost 3 bases, and 3 bases stayed unmatched. The CDR3, as DNA: TGTGCCAGCAGCTCGTGGGGGGGCAAAAACATTCAGTACTTC. Protein product: CASSSWGGKNIQYF.

This clonotype was recorded a few times. Mismatch with germline at one junction end may stem from a read error. The chain couples TRBV12-3 or TRBV12-4 to TRBJ2-1; a weak D match, TRBD2 (7 bases). The CDR3 contains 14 residues. This CDR3 is CASTLGGGVGEQFF. CDR3 coding DNA: TGTGCCAGCACTTTAGGGGGGGGCGTTGGGGAGCAGTTCTTC.

This clonotype was recorded a few times. V and J are TRBV20-1 and TRBJ2-3; D is ambiguous. CDR1 DFQATT and CDR2 SNEGSKA come from the germline V gene (reference sequence). Trimming cost V 0 bases and J 1 base, with 8 bases left between them. There are 14 residues in the CDR3. The CDR3 loop is CSARDSRGTDTQYF. CDR3 nucleotide sequence: TGCAGTGCTAGAGATTCCCGCGGCACAGATACGCAGTATTTT.

In its sample, this clonotype was seen many times. J is TRBJ2-7 and V is TRBV20-1, with D unresolved. The germline V gene has CDR1 DFQATT and CDR2 SNEGSKA (reference sequence). Trimming removed 3 bases at V and 3 bases at J, with 15 bases between. The CDR3 length is 14 residues. CDR3 coding DNA: TGCAGTGCTAGTGTCCTCGGTCATGACTACGAGCAGTACTTC. It encodes CSASVLGHDYEQYF.

This clonotype was seen repeatedly, ten times or more. The gene calls are TRBV7-6 and TRBJ1-2, with no clear D. Germline V gives CDR1 SGHVS, CDR2 FNYEAQ. V was trimmed by 4 bases and J by 6 bases, leaving 15 bases between them. The CDR3 totals 14 residues. The CDR3 reads CASSSTDMIDGYTF. The CDR3 DNA follows: TGTGCCAGCAGCTCCACTGACATGATCGATGGCTACACCTTC.

This clonotype was counted ten times or more. The chain employs TRBV3-1 and TRBJ2-7; TRBD1 matches at 10 bases. V dropped 2 bases and J dropped 6; count of bases not matched to a gene: 7. The CDR3 runs 15 residues. Per germline, CDR1 LGHDT and CDR2 YNNKEL (reference sequence). Written as DNA, the CDR3 is TGTGCCAGCAGCCAACCGGGACAGGGGTCTCGCGAGCAGTACTTC. Protein sequence: CASSQPGQGSREQYF.

Ten or more counts support this clonotype. This chain joins TRBV2 and TRBJ2-7, with a tentative D call TRBD2 (5 bases). The germline gives CDR1 SNHLY, CDR2 FYNNEI. The CDR3 extends over 12 amino acids. The V end lost 6 bases, the J end lost 2 bases, and 8 bases lay between the germline ends. The DNA of the CDR3 is TGTGCCAGCAGACCCGGGACCTACGAGCAGTACTTC. Amino acids: CASRPGTYEQYF.

This clonotype was recorded at least ten times. The CDR3 coding sequence is TGTGCCAGCAGCTTTTTTGGCAGGGAGATAGCGGGAGGATACGAGCAGTACTTC. The encoded protein is CASSFFGREIAGGYEQYF. V and J are TRBV5-6 and TRBJ2-7, with 10 bases aligning to TRBD2. Unmatched junction bases numbered 15, after V lost 2 bases and J lost 4 bases. CDR1 is SGHDT and CDR2 is YYEEEE in the germline V gene. This CDR3 region has 18 residues.

This clonotype was detected many times. This chain joins TRBV20-1 and TRBJ2-5; D possibly matches TRBD1 or TRBD2 (5 bases each). Germline V gene sequence: CDR1 DFQATT, CDR2 SNEGSKA (reference sequence). V was shortened by 3 bases and J by 4 bases, with 15 bases between the two germline ends. CDR3 size: 14 residues. CDR3 amino acids: CSASVPGRGETQYF. The CDR3 DNA reads as TGCAGTGCTAGCGTACCGGGACGGGGAGAGACCCAGTACTTC.